A selection of T cell receptor beta chains follows, all from one sample in a study of T-cell reconstitution after alpha-beta-depleted transplantation in children. MiXCR, run by TCRdb on the PCR reads, gives a single entry per CDR3 protein. The sample contains 200,000 to 300,000 distinct CDR3 sequences, 20% to 30% of which appear only once. This specimen consisted of PBMCs, mostly from graft donor cells, obtained 360 days after TCRalphabeta/CD19-depleted stem cell transplant. The receptors were sampled from a female patient under 10 years old who had a stem cell transplant for congenital amegakaryocytic thrombocytopenia, so the T cells may come from the graft donor. CDR3s include the opening cysteine and the closing phenylalanine or tryptophan. Each record gives: V gene, D gene, clone size, J gene, CDR3 DNA, CDR3 protein. The D gene is left open where the match is weak. For some rows the clone size is stated as once, few or many, or as a class when expanded; others skip it.

TRBV6-2/TRBV6-3	TRBD1	few	TRBJ2-2	TGTGCCAGCAGTCCCCTAGACAGGGGTAAAGTGAGGACCGGGGAGCTGTTTTTT	CASSPLDRGKVRTGELFF
TRBV4-1	.	.	TRBJ2-7	TGCGCCAGCAGCCAAGGGACATCCTACGAGCAGTACTTC	CASSQGTSYEQYF
TRBV12-3/TRBV12-4	TRBD1	.	TRBJ1-5	TGTGCCAGCAGTCCCGGACAGGGGGCAAGCAATCAGCCCCAGCATTTT	CASSPGQGASNQPQHF
TRBV28	.	.	TRBJ1-1	TGTGCCAGCTATGAGGAAGACACTGAAGCTTTCTTT	CASYEEDTEAFF
TRBV6-5	.	few	TRBJ1-1	TGTGCCAGCAGTTACTTCTGGTCCACTGAAGCTTTCTTT	CASSYFWSTEAFF
TRBV4-1	TRBD1	few	TRBJ1-4	TGCGCCAGCAGCCCCACAGGGGGTTCTAATGAAAAACTGTTTTTT	CASSPTGGSNEKLFF
TRBV4-1	.	.	TRBJ1-5	TGCGCCAGCAGCCAAGCGGGGGCAGGGACTCAGCCCCAGCATTTT	CASSQAGAGTQPQHF
TRBV12-3/TRBV12-4	.	few	TRBJ1-3	TGTGCCAGCAGTTTAGCGGGTCAGCCGTCTGGAAACACCATATATTTT	CASSLAGQPSGNTIYF
TRBV20-1	.	.	TRBJ1-1	TGCAGTGCTGGACGGAACACTGAAGCTTTCTTT	CSAGRNTEAFF
TRBV27	TRBD1	many	TRBJ2-3	TGTGCCAGCAGTCATGACAGGGGACGGGGCACAGATACGCAGTATTTT	CASSHDRGRGTDTQYF
TRBV10-3	TRBD1	few	TRBJ1-5	TGTGCCATCAGCCAGGACAGGGGCATAGGGCCCCAGCATTTT	CAISQDRGIGPQHF
TRBV7-8	.	.	TRBJ1-1	TGTGCCAGCAGTTTTAGAGGTCCCCCAAACACTGAAGCTTTCTTT	CASSFRGPPNTEAFF
TRBV5-5	.	once	TRBJ2-7	TGTGCCAGCAGCTGGACGGAGCCAACCTACGAGCAGTACTTC	CASSWTEPTYEQYF
TRBV18	.	.	TRBJ2-7	TGTGCCAGCTCACCACAGGGGGCGGGGGAGCAGTACTTC	CASSPQGAGEQYF
TRBV21-1	.	many	TRBJ1-1	TGTGCCAGCAGCAAAGGAGGTATCACGGTAGACGTTTTAAACGAAGCTTTCTTT	CASSKGGITVDVLNEAFF
TRBV6-2/TRBV6-3	.	few	TRBJ2-1	TGTGCCAGCAGTTATGGGTTGGCGGGGAACAATGAGCAGTTCTTC	CASSYGLAGNNEQFF
TRBV21-1	.	.	TRBJ2-2	TGTGCCAGCAGCTCGGGGGACAGGGGGTCTCCCGGGGAGCTGTTTTTT	CASSSGDRGSPGELFF
TRBV12-3/TRBV12-4	TRBD2	.	TRBJ2-3	TGTGCCAGCAGAACTAGCGGAGATAGCACAGATACGCAGTATTTT	CASRTSGDSTDTQYF
TRBV12-3/TRBV12-4	.	few	TRBJ1-6	TGTGCCAGCAGTTCAAATTGGGGATCACCCCTCCACTTT	CASSSNWGSPLHF
TRBV6-5	.	few	TRBJ2-7	TGTGCCAGCAGCAGGACACTCTCCTACGAGCAGTACTTC	CASSRTLSYEQYF
TRBV4-1	TRBD1	.	TRBJ2-7	TGCGCCAGCAGCCAACCCTCACAGGGGCCAAAGGGAGAGCAGTACTTC	CASSQPSQGPKGEQYF
TRBV28	TRBD2	few	TRBJ2-3	TGTGCCAGTTCCGAGACTAGCGCCTTGCGCACAGATACGCAGTATTTT	CASSETSALRTDTQYF
TRBV5-5	TRBD2	.	TRBJ2-5	TGTGCCAGCAGTTTAGGGGGACTAGCGGGAGAGACCCAGTACTTC	CASSLGGLAGETQYF
TRBV20-1	TRBD1	.	TRBJ2-3	TGCAGTGCCGAGGCCAACAGGGGAAACACAGATACGCAGTATTTT	CSAEANRGNTDTQYF
TRBV12-3/TRBV12-4	.	few	TRBJ2-7	TGTGCCAGCACCCCGGGAACGGGGCCCTACGAGCAGTACTTC	CASTPGTGPYEQYF
TRBV15	TRBD1	few	TRBJ2-6	TGTGCCACCAGCAGGCTTGGGACAGGGGCCTCTGGGGCCAACGTCCTGACTTTC	CATSRLGTGASGANVLTF
TRBV4-2	TRBD2	.	TRBJ2-1	TGTGCCAGCAGCCTGACAAGGACCCACCTAGCGGGGTCGGGCTACAATGAGCAGTTCTTC	CASSLTRTHLAGSGYNEQFF
TRBV3-1	TRBD1	many	TRBJ1-1	TGTGCCAGCAGCCAAGGAGGGGGCGACACTGAAGCTTTCTTT	CASSQGGGDTEAFF
TRBV20-1	TRBD1	.	TRBJ2-5	TGCAGTGCTGCAGGTTCCGGGACAGGGTTCGAGACCCAGTACTTC	CSAAGSGTGFETQYF
TRBV28	.	.	TRBJ2-1	TGTGCCAGCAGTCATGGGAGGGGGGCCTCACTATCCTACAATGAGCAGTTCTTC	CASSHGRGASLSYNEQFF
TRBV27	.	.	TRBJ1-1	TGTGCCAGCAGTTACGGTATGAACACTGAAGCTTTCTTT	CASSYGMNTEAFF
TRBV6-2/TRBV6-3	TRBD1	few	TRBJ2-1	TGTGCCAGCCTAAGGGCCTGGACAGGCTCCTACAATGAGCAGTTCTTC	CASLRAWTGSYNEQFF
TRBV4-3	.	.	TRBJ1-2	TGCGCCAGCAGCCAATTTTTCCAACCCTATGGCTACACCTTC	CASSQFFQPYGYTF
TRBV19	TRBD1	.	TRBJ1-1	TGTGCCAGTAGTTCAGACAGGGGGCGCGGAGGTGAAGCTTTCTTT	CASSSDRGRGGEAFF
TRBV4-2	.	.	TRBJ2-3	TGTGCCAGCAGCCAAGATCCGGACACCACAGATACGCAGTATTTT	CASSQDPDTTDTQYF
TRBV6-1	.	few	TRBJ1-5	TGTGCCAGCAGTGGTCTCAGCGACTCCAATCAGCCCCAGCATTTT	CASSGLSDSNQPQHF
TRBV2	.	few	TRBJ1-5	TGTGCCAGCAGTGGAGGGGGGATTAGGGGCAATCAGCCCCAGCATTTT	CASSGGGIRGNQPQHF
TRBV20-1	.	.	TRBJ2-7	TGCAGTGCTAGATCTGGGACTGTTTCCTACGAGCAGTACTTC	CSARSGTVSYEQYF
TRBV4-1	TRBD1	many	TRBJ2-1	TGCGCCAGCAGCCAAGATCGTAACAGGGGGCGCGGAGGCTCGAGTGAGCAGTTCTTC	CASSQDRNRGRGGSSEQFF
TRBV29-1	TRBD1	many	TRBJ2-1	TGCAGCGGGGGGACAGGGGACTACAATGAGCAGTTCTTC	CSGGTGDYNEQFF
TRBV27	.	few	TRBJ2-1	TGTGCCAGCAGTTTATCGGACGGGAACAATGAGCAGTTCTTC	CASSLSDGNNEQFF
TRBV5-1	.	.	TRBJ1-4	TGCGCCAGCAGCTTGCTGGGGGGCGGCGAAAAACTGTTTTTT	CASSLLGGGEKLFF